What follows are 14 T cell receptor beta chains derived from one specimen sequenced in a study of response to subunit inactivated influenza vaccine. Using its own MiXCR run on the RT-PCR reads, TCRdb lists one record per CDR3 protein. The table lists approximately 700,000 distinct CDR3 sequences, approximately 14% of them singletons. The sequencing here drew on PBMCs from blood, taken 12 days after vaccination. These receptors were obtained from a man between 50 and 59 years old who received an inactivated influenza vaccine.

The CDR3 here is CASSLVGGRRDTQYF. The CDR3 DNA reads TGTGCCAGCAGCTTAGTTGGGGGGCGAAGAGATACGCAGTATTTT. The chain links TRBV11-2 to TRBJ2-3, with D perhaps TRBD1 or TRBD2 (6 bases each). Germline loops: CDR1 SGHAT, CDR2 FQNNGV. The CDR3 loop spans 15 amino acids. Trimming took off 1 base at V and 5 bases at J, with 13 bases between the two ends.

The sample holds a few counts of this clonotype. The chain links TRBV5-1 to TRBJ1-5; a possible D gene is TRBD1 (5 bases). Germline CDR1 reads SGHRS; CDR2 reads YFSETQ. With 3 bases removed from V and 4 bases from J, the gap between germline ends came to 8 bases. This CDR3 contains 13 residues. The CDR3 spells CASSWGENQPQHF. CDR3 sequence (DNA): TGCGCCAGCAGCTGGGGGGAAAATCAGCCCCAGCATTTT.

The CDR3 nucleotides are TGTGCCAGCAGTTTTTTGGGAGGGCGTGAGCAGTTCTTC. Encoded protein: CASSFLGGREQFF. The chain links TRBV12-3 or TRBV12-4 to TRBJ2-1, with 7 nucleotides matching TRBD2. This CDR3 is built from 13 residues. Trimming at V came to 3 bases and at J to 9 bases, leaving 5 bases not matched to a gene.

This clonotype showed up just a few times. V and J are TRBV12-3 or TRBV12-4 and TRBJ2-1; no clear D gene. Trimming removed 5 bases from V and 7 bases from J, with 9 bases in between. The CDR3 is made up of 12 amino acids. CDR3 region: CASSPDWNEQFF. The CDR3 nucleotides are TGTGCCAGCAGTCCCGATTGGAATGAGCAGTTCTTC.

This clonotype was picked up a small number of times. The rearrangement uses TRBV9 and TRBJ1-4; no reliable D call. Trimming removed 3 bases at V and 5 bases at J, with 14 bases between. This CDR3 comprises 15 residues. CDR1 SGDLS and CDR2 YYNGEE come from the germline V gene. CDR3 amino acids: CASSESSSRNEKLFF. The CDR3 DNA sequence: TGTGCCAGCAGCGAGTCTTCCAGTCGAAATGAAAAACTGTTTTTT.

This chain links TRBV29-1 with TRBJ2-7, with no clear D. The V and J ends lost 5 bases and 3 bases respectively, with 11 bases between them. CDR1 is SQVTM, CDR2 ANQGSEA, per germline. The CDR3 covers 12 residues. The DNA of the CDR3 is TGCAGCGTTATGAACCGCGACTACGAGCAGTACTTC. Translated, it gives CSVMNRDYEQYF.

This clonotype occurred many times. This chain connects TRBV10-3 to TRBJ2-1; 9 bases fit TRBD2. The CDR3 consists of 16 residues. Per the germline V gene, CDR1 is ENHRY and CDR2 is SYGVKD. Germline trimming cut 4 bases from V and 3 bases from J; bases unmatched to any gene: 7. The CDR3 loop is CAISAHSGGNYNEQFF. The CDR3, as DNA: TGTGCCATCAGTGCCCATAGCGGGGGTAACTACAATGAGCAGTTCTTC.

This clonotype was seen a handful of times. J is TRBJ2-7 and V is TRBV6-6; 8 bases align to TRBD2. Germline values: CDR1 MNHNY, CDR2 SVGAGI (reference sequence). This CDR3 spans 11 amino acids. Here the CDR3 DNA reads TGTGCTGTGGCTCGGGAGGGCGAGCAGTACTTC. Protein: CAVAREGEQYF.

The V gene is TRBV7-2, the J gene TRBJ2-6; D is perhaps TRBD1 (6 bases). V lost 5 bases and J 8 bases, leaving 19 bases between the germline ends. CDR3 length equals 16 residues. The V gene's germline CDR1 is SGHTA and CDR2 FQGNSA. CDR3 sequence reads: CASSAGRGPLSNVLTF. CDR3 coding DNA: TGTGCCAGCAGCGCAGGCAGGGGACCCCTCTCCAACGTCCTGACTTTC.

This chain links TRBV7-2 with TRBJ2-7; TRBD1 aligns across 12 bases. Per germline, CDR1 SGHTA and CDR2 FQGNSA. The V gene end was trimmed by 6 bases and the J gene end by 4 bases; junction bases not matched to a gene: 13. CDR3 length equals 17 residues. The CDR3 is CASSLRYWDRGRYEQYF. The CDR3 DNA sequence: TGTGCCAGCAGTCTCAGGTACTGGGACAGGGGGCGGTACGAGCAGTACTTC. The whole variable domain, filled in from reference TRBV7-2 and TRBJ2-7, reads GAGVSQSPSNKVTEKGKDVELRCDPISGHTALYWYRQSLGQGLEFLIYFQGNSAPDKSGLPSDRFSAERTGGSVSTLTIQRTQQEDSAVYLCASSLRYWDRGRYEQYFGPGTRLTVT.

This clonotype was seen repeatedly, ten times or more. The chain carries TRBV12-3 or TRBV12-4 and TRBJ2-7; tentatively, D is TRBD2 (5 bases). The CDR3 totals 14 residues. V gave up 4 bases and J gave up 2 bases, with 12 bases separating them. In nucleotides, the CDR3 is TGTGCCAGCAGTTACGAGGGAACGACCTACGAGCAGTACTTC. Translated: CASSYEGTTYEQYF.

This clonotype was counted only a few times. The CDR3 DNA is TGCAGTGCTAGAATGCTGCGGGAGAGCTCCTACGAGCAGTACTTC. As protein: CSARMLRESSYEQYF. This sequence joins TRBV20-1 and TRBJ2-7, with 7 bases matching TRBD2. V dropped 2 bases and J dropped 0; count of bases not matched to a gene: 7. The germline V gene has CDR1 DFQATT and CDR2 SNEGSKA (reference sequence). This CDR3 has 15 amino acids.

The table lists this clonotype with many counts. The germline gene is not matched at one end of the junction; a read error may be the cause. The chain has TRBV25-1 and TRBJ2-3, with no clear D. This CDR3 contains 9 residues. The germline V gene encodes CDR1 MGHDK and CDR2 SYGVNS. The CDR3 region has the DNA TGTGCCAGCAAAGATACGCAGTATTTT. It translates to CASKDTQYF.

The J gene is TRBJ2-1, the V gene TRBV5-1; no firm D call. The ends were cut back, 4 bases at V and 7 bases at J, with 12 bases in the middle. The CDR3 contains 13 residues. Germline CDR1 and CDR2: SGHRS and YFSETQ. The CDR3 loop reads CASSPTPSNEQFF. CDR3 DNA sequence: TGCGCCAGCAGCCCCACTCCATCGAATGAGCAGTTCTTC.